This entry lists 25 T cell receptor beta chains sequenced from one sample in a study of cytomegalovirus exposure and HLA in healthy donors. Both 60 Vbeta primers and 13 Jbeta primers went into the PCR. The assay was immunoSEQ multiplex PCR, and TCRdb's table has in-frame clones only and misses some. The sample yields 150,000 to 200,000 clones, approximately 84% seen once. The source material was PBMCs. The receptors shown here come from a man aged 30 to 39 in good health and CMV-seronegative.

As to this clone: At one end, the junction sequence differs from germline, possibly due to a read error. The V and J genes are TRBV6-1 and TRBJ1-1; D not resolved. Per the germline V gene, CDR1 is MNHNS and CDR2 is SASEGT. The CDR3 runs 11 residues. The CDR3 bases are TGCCTTATCGAGAGGAACACTGAAGCTTTCTTT. Protein: CLIERNTEAFF.

The rearrangement links TRBV5-4 to TRBJ2-2; TRBD2 matches at 7 bases. This CDR3 region has 17 residues. V was pared by 6 bases and J by 3 bases, with 14 bases of the junction left unmatched. CDR1 is SGHNT and CDR2 is YYREEE in the germline V gene (reference sequence). CDR3 DNA sequence: TGTGCCAGCACGGGAGGTACGGGGAGGCGGGACACCGGGGAGCTGTTTTTT. It codes for CASTGGTGRRDTGELFF. The full variable domain, its missing parts supplied by reference TRBV5-4 and TRBJ2-2, is ETGVTQSPTHLIKTRGQQVTLRCSSQSGHNTVSWYQQALGQGPQFIFQYYREEENGRGNFPPRFSGLQFPNYSSELNVNALELDDSALYLCASTGGTGRRDTGELFFGEGSRLTVL.

DNA of the CDR3: TGCGCCAGCAGCCCCTACGATTATGGGGGGGAGACCCAGTACTTC. This sequence encodes CASSPYDYGGETQYF. The rearrangement uses TRBV5-1 and TRBJ2-5; D is possibly TRBD2 (6 bases). The CDR3 contains 15 residues. Trimming cost V 4 bases and J 5 bases, with 18 bases left between them. Germline V CDR1 and CDR2: SGHRS, YFSETQ.

The chain has TRBV7-9 and TRBJ2-1; the match to TRBD2 covers 14 bases. Germline trimming cut 5 bases from V and 6 bases from J; bases unmatched to any gene: 6. Germline lookup yields CDR1 SEHNR and CDR2 FQNEAQ (reference sequence). The CDR3 sequence is 16 residues long. CDR3 sequence (DNA): TGTGCCAGCAGCCGTCGGACTAGCGGGGGGTCCAATGAGCAGTTCTTC. It is translated as CASSRRTSGGSNEQFF.

The chain uses TRBV4-3 and TRBJ1-2, with D tentatively TRBD1 (5 bases). The CDR3 covers 15 residues. Per the germline V gene, CDR1 is LGHNA and CDR2 is YSLEER. The germline V and J ends were trimmed by 1 base and 2 bases, with 11 bases remaining between them. In DNA, the CDR3 is TGCGCCAGCAGCCAAGTGATTGGGGCGAACTATGGCTACACCTTC. It translates to CASSQVIGANYGYTF.

This clone is a singleton in its sample. This chain links TRBV12-5 with TRBJ2-7; D may be TRBD1 (6 bases). This CDR3 spans 17 amino acids. V was cut by 0 bases and J by 1 base, with 16 bases left in between. Germline V lookup: CDR1 LGHNT, CDR2 FRNRAP. Here the CDR3 reads CASGLVPEETGSYEQYF. DNA of the CDR3: TGTGCTAGTGGTTTGGTTCCGGAGGAGACAGGTTCCTACGAGCAGTACTTC. The full variable domain, rest sourced from reference TRBV12-5 and TRBJ2-7, is DARVTQTPRHKVTEMGQEVTMRCQPILGHNTVFWYRQTMMQGLELLAYFRNRAPLDDSGMPKDRFSAEMPDATLATLKIQPSEPRDSAVYFCASGLVPEETGSYEQYFGPGTRLTVT.

This CDR3 reads CASSEEARSRYEQYF. For the CDR3, the DNA is TGTGCCAGCAGTGAAGAAGCCCGGAGTAGGTACGAGCAGTACTTC. The rearrangement uses TRBV6-1 and TRBJ2-7; D unresolved. Trimming pared 1 base from V and 4 bases from J, leaving 14 bases between. The CDR3 length is 15 residues. The germline V gene has CDR1 MNHNS and CDR2 SASEGT.

This rearrangement joins TRBV27 to TRBJ2-1; a weak D match, TRBD1 (6 bases). Germline V CDR1 and CDR2: MNHEY, SMNVEV (reference sequence). V was trimmed by 2 bases and J by 0 bases, leaving 11 bases between them. CDR3 size: 16 residues. The CDR3 is CASSLTVTGSYNEQFF. CDR3 nucleotides: TGTGCCAGCAGTTTAACCGTGACAGGCTCCTACAATGAGCAGTTCTTC.

This clone was seen just once. The gene calls are TRBV6-6 and TRBJ2-3; perhaps TRBD2 as D (7 bases). Trimming took 7 bases from V and 6 from J, leaving 11 bases between them. The CDR3 contains 12 residues. Germline values: CDR1 MNHNY, CDR2 SVGAGI (reference sequence). For the CDR3, the DNA is TGTGCCAGCATGGGGAGGGGGGATACGCAGTATTTT. Translation gives CASMGRGDTQYF.

As to this clone: Other nucleotide sequences from this sample produce the same CDR3. The chain employs TRBV11-2 and TRBJ2-7; TRBD2 aligns across 9 bases. Germline V lookup: CDR1 SGHAT, CDR2 FQNNGV. V was clipped by 1 base and J by 3 bases; unmatched bases: 4. This CDR3 comprises 15 residues. CDR3 protein: CASSLVSAGGYEQYF. In DNA form, the CDR3 reads TGTGCCAGCAGCTTAGTATCAGCGGGAGGCTACGAGCAGTACTTC.

This rearrangement joins TRBV2 to TRBJ2-2; possible D gene TRBD1, 6 bases. Trimming pared 6 bases from V and 0 bases from J, leaving 11 bases between. The germline gives CDR1 SNHLY, CDR2 FYNNEI. There are 15 residues in the CDR3. CDR3 sequence (DNA): TGTGCCAGCAGGGCAGGGGCCGCGAACACCGGGGAGCTGTTTTTT. Its translation: CASRAGAANTGELFF.

The chain employs TRBV10-3 and TRBJ2-5; 8 positions match TRBD2. The CDR3 covers 16 residues. V lost 0 bases to trimming and J lost 5 bases; unmatched junction nucleotides: 8. Germline CDR1 and CDR2: ENHRY and SYGVKD. CDR3 nucleotide sequence: TGTGCCATCAGTGAGTCAGCCGGGGGGGCCGGGGAGACCCAGTACTTC. Translation: CAISESAGGAGETQYF.

The chain combines TRBV19 with TRBJ2-2; 16 positions agree with TRBD2. The CDR3 has 19 amino acids. CDR1 is LNHDA and CDR2 is SQIVND in the germline V gene (reference sequence). The J segment lost 5 bases and the V segment lost 4 bases, leaving 10 bases of the junction unmatched. This chain's CDR3 is CASSRGPGLAGGRTGELFF. In DNA, the CDR3 is TGTGCCAGTAGTAGGGGACCGGGACTAGCGGGGGGGAGGACCGGGGAGCTGTTTTTT.

The J gene is TRBJ2-7, the V gene TRBV18; perhaps TRBD2 as D (5 bases). The V end was cut by 1 base, the J end by 6 bases, with 16 bases between. The CDR3 consists of 15 residues. Germline V gene sequence: CDR1 KGHSH, CDR2 LQKENI. The CDR3 DNA sequence: TGTGCCAGCTCACCACTCAGCGCTACGAGGGCCGAGCAGTACTTC. Translated: CASSPLSATRAEQYF.

This CDR3 is CASSPRGGARDTQYF. The CDR3 DNA reads TGCGCCAGCAGCCCCCGCGGGGGGGCACGGGATACGCAGTATTTT. V and J are TRBV5-1 and TRBJ2-3, with 9 positions matching TRBD2. With 4 bases clipped from V and 6 bases from J, the junction kept 9 bases outside the gene matches. The CDR3 runs 15 residues. The germline V gene has CDR1 SGHRS and CDR2 YFSETQ.

The rearrangement joins TRBV29-1 to TRBJ2-1; tentatively, D is TRBD2 (7 bases). V was pared by 8 bases and J by 8 bases, with 22 bases between. The length of the CDR3 is 14 residues. Germline loops: CDR1 SQVTM, CDR2 ANQGSEA. CDR3 DNA: TGCAGCCTGAAAGGGGGGGCAGGCGTCGATGAGCAGTTCTTC. Its protein product is CSLKGGAGVDEQFF.

This clone was seen a single time. This sequence joins TRBV5-1 and TRBJ2-7; possible D gene TRBD2, 5 bases. Germline CDR1 is SGHRS and CDR2 is YFSETQ. This CDR3 has 18 amino acids. V was shortened by 0 bases and J by 3 bases, with 22 bases between the two germline ends. DNA of the CDR3: TGCGCCAGCAGCTTGGCAATACCGGGATGGGATTTCGGCTACGAGCAGTACTTC. Protein sequence: CASSLAIPGWDFGYEQYF. Based on the CDR3 plus reference TRBV5-1 and TRBJ2-7, the full variable domain is KAGVTQTPRYLIKTRGQQVTLSCSPISGHRSVSWYQQTPGQGLQFLFEYFSETQRNKGNFPGRFSGRQFSNSRSEMNVSTLELGDSALYLCASSLAIPGWDFGYEQYFGPGTRLTVT.

The rearrangement joins TRBV2 to TRBJ2-2, with D possibly being TRBD1 (7 bases). V was cut by 3 bases and J by 5 bases, with 13 bases left in between. The germline V gene encodes CDR1 SNHLY and CDR2 FYNNEI. The CDR3 sequence is 15 residues long. The CDR3 protein is CASSEEGALTGELFF. For the CDR3, the DNA is TGTGCCAGCAGTGAGGAGGGGGCTCTTACCGGGGAGCTGTTTTTT.

This rearrangement joins TRBV5-6 to TRBJ1-6; D possibly corresponds to TRBD1 (5 bases). CDR1 is SGHDT, CDR2 YYEEEE, per germline. The CDR3 loop spans 17 amino acids. V lost 6 bases and J lost 0, with 16 bases in between. The chain's CDR3 is CASTQSRASSYNSPLHF. The CDR3 bases are TGTGCCAGCACCCAATCCAGGGCTAGCTCCTATAATTCACCCCTCCACTTT.

V is TRBV5-1 and J is TRBJ2-5; 11 bases fit TRBD2. TRBJ2-7 matches the DNA end more closely, so the J call is doubtful. The CDR3 covers 16 residues. Germline V gene sequence: CDR1 SGHRS, CDR2 YFSETQ. The CDR3 is CASSLDGGLAGYEQYF. CDR3 DNA: TGCGCCAGCAGCTTGGACGGCGGACTAGCGGGCTACGAGCAGTACTTC.

This clone was picked up one time. V usage is TRBV28 and J usage is TRBJ2-7, with TRBD2 matching over 9 bases. The germline CDR1 and CDR2 sequences are MDHEN and SYDVKM. With 3 bases clipped from V and 2 bases from J, the junction kept 2 bases outside the gene matches. CDR3 length: 14 amino acids. The CDR3 loop reads CASSFGGGAYEQYF. The CDR3 coding sequence is TGTGCCAGCAGTTTTGGCGGGGGGGCCTACGAGCAGTACTTC.

The V and J genes are TRBV28 and TRBJ1-2, with TRBD1 matching over 8 bases. The CDR3 totals 14 residues. The trim removed 4 bases at V and 4 bases at J, leaving 5 bases unmatched. In germline, CDR1 is MDHEN, CDR2 SYDVKM. CDR3 loop: CASSSPGTGYGYTF. CDR3 in DNA: TGTGCCAGCAGTTCCCCGGGGACAGGCTATGGCTACACCTTC.

This rearrangement joins TRBV14 to TRBJ2-2, with D maybe TRBD1 (6 bases). The V end lost 1 base, the J end lost 3 bases, and 9 bases lay between the germline ends. Per the germline V gene, CDR1 is SGHDN and CDR2 is FVKESK. The CDR3 extends over 15 amino acids. The CDR3 here is CASSQVQGYTGELFF. The CDR3 bases are TGTGCCAGCAGCCAAGTTCAGGGGTACACCGGGGAGCTGTTTTTT.

This clone was seen a handful of times. This chain joins TRBV25-1 and TRBJ2-1, with unresolved D. CDR3 length equals 13 residues. V was cut by 7 bases and J by 4 bases, with 11 bases left in between. Germline-derived CDR1 and CDR2 are MGHDK and SYGVNS. The CDR3, as DNA: TGTGCCAGCAACCCGGGTTTTTACAATGAGCAGTTCTTC. Its translation is CASNPGFYNEQFF.

The genes are TRBV5-4 and TRBJ1-1, with D maybe TRBD1 (6 bases). Deletions cut 7 bases from V and 1 base from J, with 14 bases between. Germline V gives CDR1 SGHNT, CDR2 YYREEE (reference sequence). The CDR3 sequence is 14 residues long. CDR3 DNA sequence: TGTGCCAGCCCTAGCGGGGGCCGGAACACTGAAGCTTTCTTT. It codes for CASPSGGRNTEAFF.